The rows below give T cell receptor beta chains drawn from one sample of a study of shared clonotypes between healthy human individuals. Produced via immunoSEQ multiplex PCR; TCRdb's table is partial and in-frame only. The profile shows 450,000 to 600,000 clones, 79% of them singletons. The sample was PBMCs. The receptors originated from a woman aged 40 to 50 in good health. Some clones in this sample may be carry-over from other donors' samples. Both conserved end residues are part of each CDR3. A D gene is named only where the DNA matches it firmly. Clone size appears in some rows only: once, few, many, or a class for an expanded clone.

v_call,clone_size,j_call,d_call,cdr3_aa,cdr3_nt
TRBV5-4,NA,TRBJ2-1,TRBD2,CASSLGPSGPSYNEQFF,TGTGCCAGCAGCTTGGGTCCTAGCGGGCCATCCTACAATGAGCAGTTCTTC
TRBV6-1,NA,TRBJ1-5,NA,CASSDQVNSNQPQHF,TGTGCCAGCAGTGATCAGGTTAATAGCAATCAGCCCCAGCATTTT
TRBV11-3,NA,TRBJ2-3,TRBD1,CASSPGQGSNTDTQYF,TGTGCCAGCAGTCCAGGACAGGGTTCGAACACAGATACGCAGTATTTT
TRBV5-4,NA,TRBJ1-2,NA,CASSLEVSNYGYTF,TGTGCCAGCAGCTTGGAAGTCAGCAATTATGGCTACACCTTC
TRBV7-9,NA,TRBJ2-7,TRBD2,CASSLDVARGTGEQYF,TGTGCCAGCAGCTTAGATGTTGCGCGGGGGACCGGCGAGCAGTACTTC
TRBV5-6,NA,TRBJ2-3,NA,CASSPSGSTDTQYF,TGTGCCAGCAGCCCGAGCGGGAGCACAGATACGCAGTATTTT
TRBV18,NA,TRBJ2-2,NA,CASSPEGGELFF,TGTGCCAGCTCACCGGAGGGCGGGGAGCTGTTTTTT
TRBV2,NA,TRBJ2-7,NA,CASCARVSTYEQYF,TGTGCCAGCTGTGCCAGGGTTTCCACTTACGAGCAGTACTTC
TRBV9,NA,TRBJ1-5,NA,CASSVGSGGNQPQHF,TGTGCCAGCAGCGTAGGTTCGGGAGGAAATCAGCCCCAGCATTTT
TRBV10-2,NA,TRBJ2-3,TRBD2,CASSSGGADTQYF,TGCGCCAGCAGCTCGGGAGGCGCAGATACGCAGTATTTT
TRBV7-6,NA,TRBJ2-7,NA,CASSLAAGAGDEQYF,TGTGCCAGCAGCTTAGCGGCCGGGGCAGGGGACGAGCAGTACTTC
TRBV6-1,few,TRBJ2-7,TRBD2,CASSEVAGDEEQYF,TGTGCCAGCAGTGAAGTGGCGGGAGATGAAGAGCAGTACTTC
TRBV7-4,NA,TRBJ2-4,NA,CASSLGDTPKRTKNIQYF,TGTGCCAGCAGCTTAGGGGACACTCCCAAGAGGACCAAAAACATTCAGTACTTC
TRBV5-1,NA,TRBJ2-2,TRBD2,CASSLAQGAGGGELFF,TGCGCCAGCAGCTTGGCCCAAGGAGCGGGGGGCGGGGAGCTGTTTTTT
TRBV5-4,once,TRBJ1-4,NA,CASSPRTDNEKLFF,TGTGCCAGCAGCCCGAGGACGGACAATGAAAAACTGTTTTTT
TRBV6-6,NA,TRBJ2-7,TRBD2,CASSTLGGETYEQYF,TGTGCCAGCAGTACGTTGGGGGGGGAGACCTACGAGCAGTACTTC
TRBV5-1,NA,TRBJ2-2,TRBD2,CASSPYSGRGTGELFF,TGCGCCAGCAGCCCCTATAGCGGGAGAGGCACCGGGGAGCTGTTTTTT
TRBV2,NA,TRBJ2-1,TRBD2,CASRFLAGGVYDEQFF,TGTGCCAGCAGGTTTCTAGCGGGAGGGGTGTACGATGAGCAGTTCTTC
TRBV28,NA,TRBJ2-7,NA,CASRQGLDPPTGEQYF,TGTGCCAGCAGGCAGGGACTGGACCCCCCGACAGGGGAGCAGTACTTC
TRBV19,NA,TRBJ1-1,NA,CASREGIYTEAFF,TGTGCCAGTAGGGAGGGGATTTACACTGAAGCTTTCTTT
TRBV30,NA,TRBJ2-7,TRBD2,CAWSVWTSGRGSLYF,TGTGCCTGGAGTGTATGGACTAGCGGGAGAGGAAGTCTGTACTTC
TRBV6-5,NA,TRBJ1-1,NA,CASSPTGRLNTEAFF,TGTGCCAGCAGCCCGACGGGCCGTCTGAACACTGAAGCTTTCTTT
TRBV7-8,NA,TRBJ2-1,NA,CASSVREYNEQFF,TGTGCCAGCAGCGTCCGGGAGTACAATGAGCAGTTCTTC
TRBV5-1,NA,TRBJ2-7,TRBD1,CASNPGAGGPYEQYF,TGCGCCAGCAACCCTGGGGCAGGGGGACCCTACGAGCAGTACTTC
TRBV7-9,few,TRBJ2-7,NA,CASSRGGTADSYEQYF,TGTGCCAGCAGCCGGGGAGGGACAGCGGACTCCTACGAGCAGTACTTC
TRBV7-2,NA,TRBJ2-7,NA,CASSPQVGSSYEQYF,TGTGCCAGCAGCCCCCAGGTCGGGTCTTCCTACGAGCAGTACTTC